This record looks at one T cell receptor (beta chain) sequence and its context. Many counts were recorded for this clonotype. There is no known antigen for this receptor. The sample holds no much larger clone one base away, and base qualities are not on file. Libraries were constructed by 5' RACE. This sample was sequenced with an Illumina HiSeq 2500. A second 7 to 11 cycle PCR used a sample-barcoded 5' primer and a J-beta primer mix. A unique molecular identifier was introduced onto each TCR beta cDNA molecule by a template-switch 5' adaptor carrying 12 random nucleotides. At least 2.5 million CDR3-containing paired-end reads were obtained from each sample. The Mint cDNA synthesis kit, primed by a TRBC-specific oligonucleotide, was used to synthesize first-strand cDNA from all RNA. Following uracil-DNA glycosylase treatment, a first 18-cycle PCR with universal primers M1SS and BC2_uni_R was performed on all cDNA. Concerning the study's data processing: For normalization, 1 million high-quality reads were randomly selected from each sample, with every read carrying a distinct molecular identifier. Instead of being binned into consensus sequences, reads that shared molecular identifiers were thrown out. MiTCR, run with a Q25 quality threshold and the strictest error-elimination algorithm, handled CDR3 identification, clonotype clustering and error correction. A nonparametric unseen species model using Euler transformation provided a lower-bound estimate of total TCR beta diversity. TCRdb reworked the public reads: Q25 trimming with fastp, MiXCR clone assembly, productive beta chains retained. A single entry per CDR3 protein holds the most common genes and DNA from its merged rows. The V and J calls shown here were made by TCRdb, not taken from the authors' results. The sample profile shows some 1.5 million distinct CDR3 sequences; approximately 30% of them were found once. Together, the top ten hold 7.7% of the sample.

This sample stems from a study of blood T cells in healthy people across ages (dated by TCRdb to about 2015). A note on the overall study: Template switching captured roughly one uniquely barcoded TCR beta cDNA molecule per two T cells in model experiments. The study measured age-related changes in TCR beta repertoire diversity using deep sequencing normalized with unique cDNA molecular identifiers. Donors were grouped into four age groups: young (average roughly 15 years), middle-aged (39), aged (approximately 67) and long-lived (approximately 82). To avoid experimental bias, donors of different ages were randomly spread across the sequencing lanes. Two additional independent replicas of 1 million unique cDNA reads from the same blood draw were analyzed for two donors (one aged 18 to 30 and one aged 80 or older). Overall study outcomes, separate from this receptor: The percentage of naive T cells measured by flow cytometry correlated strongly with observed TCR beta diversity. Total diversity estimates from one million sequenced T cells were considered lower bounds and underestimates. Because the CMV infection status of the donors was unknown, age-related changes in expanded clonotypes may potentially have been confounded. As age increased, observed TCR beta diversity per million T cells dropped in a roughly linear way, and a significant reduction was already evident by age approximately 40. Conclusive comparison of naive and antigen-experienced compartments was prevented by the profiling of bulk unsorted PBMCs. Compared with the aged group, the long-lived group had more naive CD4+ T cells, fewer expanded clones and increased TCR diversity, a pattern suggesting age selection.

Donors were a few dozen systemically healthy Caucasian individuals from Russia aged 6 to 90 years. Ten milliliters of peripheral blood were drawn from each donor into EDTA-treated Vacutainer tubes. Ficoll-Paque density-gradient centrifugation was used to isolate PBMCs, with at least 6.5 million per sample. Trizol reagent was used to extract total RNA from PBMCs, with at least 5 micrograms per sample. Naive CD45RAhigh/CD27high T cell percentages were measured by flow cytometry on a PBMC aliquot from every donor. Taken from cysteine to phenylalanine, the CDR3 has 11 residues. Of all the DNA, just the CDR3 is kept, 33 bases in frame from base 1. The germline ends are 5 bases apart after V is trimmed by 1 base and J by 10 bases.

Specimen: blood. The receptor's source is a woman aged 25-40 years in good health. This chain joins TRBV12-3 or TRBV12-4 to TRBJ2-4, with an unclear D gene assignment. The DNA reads TGTGCCAGCAGTTTAGACGGGATTCAGTACTTC. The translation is CASSLDGIQYF.